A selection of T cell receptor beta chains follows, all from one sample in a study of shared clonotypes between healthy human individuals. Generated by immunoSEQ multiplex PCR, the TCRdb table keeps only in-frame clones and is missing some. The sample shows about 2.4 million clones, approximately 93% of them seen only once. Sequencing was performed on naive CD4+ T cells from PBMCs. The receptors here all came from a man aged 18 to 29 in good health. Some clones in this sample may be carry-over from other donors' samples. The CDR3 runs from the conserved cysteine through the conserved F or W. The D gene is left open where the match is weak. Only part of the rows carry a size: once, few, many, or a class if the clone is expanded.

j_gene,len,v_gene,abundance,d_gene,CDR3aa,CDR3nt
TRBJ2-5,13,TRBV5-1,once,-,CASSSTQRGEQYF,TGCGCCAGCAGCTCAACCCAAAGGGGGGAGCAGTACTTC
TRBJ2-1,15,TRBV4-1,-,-,CASSRARWPYNEQFF,TGCGCCAGCTCTCGCGCTCGTTGGCCCTACAATGAGCAGTTCTTC
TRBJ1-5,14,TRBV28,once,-,CASSFGGVNQPQHF,TGTGCCAGCAGTTTCGGGGGCGTCAATCAGCCCCAGCATTTT
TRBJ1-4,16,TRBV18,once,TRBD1,CASSPGTGNNNEKLFF,TGTGCCAGCTCACCAGGGACAGGGAACAATAATGAAAAACTGTTTTTT
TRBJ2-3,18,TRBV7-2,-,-,CASSPDTTALRRTDTQYF,TGTGCCAGCAGCCCCGACACCACCGCCCTCAGACGCACAGATACGCAGTATTTT
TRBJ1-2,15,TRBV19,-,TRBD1,CASSIDGTGYYGYTF,TGTGCCAGTAGTATTGATGGGACAGGGTACTATGGCTACACCTTC
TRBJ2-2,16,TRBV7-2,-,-,CASSLRGQRNTGELFF,TGTGCCAGCAGCTTAAGAGGTCAGCGGAACACCGGGGAGCTGTTTTTT
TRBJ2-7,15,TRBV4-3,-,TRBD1,CASSYAPGQGYEQYF,TGCGCCAGCAGTTACGCTCCGGGACAGGGCTACGAGCAGTACTTC
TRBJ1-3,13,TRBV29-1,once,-,CSAVGDSGNTIYF,TGCAGCGCAGTCGGGGACTCTGGAAACACCATATATTTT
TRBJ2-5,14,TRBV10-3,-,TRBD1,CAITPDRVGETQYF,TGTGCCATCACACCAGACAGGGTCGGGGAGACCCAGTACTTC
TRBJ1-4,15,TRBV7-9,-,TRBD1,CASSPTQGAGEKLFF,TGTGCCAGCAGCCCTACACAGGGGGCTGGTGAAAAACTGTTTTTT
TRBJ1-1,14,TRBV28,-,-,CASSPKPGGTEAFF,TGTGCCAGCAGTCCGAAACCAGGAGGGACTGAAGCTTTCTTT
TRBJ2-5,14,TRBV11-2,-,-,CASSFLDKQETQYF,TGTGCCAGCAGCTTTCTGGACAAGCAAGAGACCCAGTACTTC
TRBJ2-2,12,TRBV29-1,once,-,CSVQKNTGELFF,TGCAGCGTTCAGAAGAACACCGGGGAGCTGTTTTTT
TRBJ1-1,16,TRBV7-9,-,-,CASIPPPPGLATEAFF,TGTGCCAGCATCCCCCCCCCGCCAGGGTTGGCGACTGAAGCTTTCTTT
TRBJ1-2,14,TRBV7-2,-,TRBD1,CASSLLGGAYGYTF,TGTGCCAGCAGCTTATTAGGGGGCGCATATGGCTACACCTTC
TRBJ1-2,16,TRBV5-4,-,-,CASRRGGSGRGYGYTF,TGTGCCAGTCGTCGCGGGGGAAGCGGGCGAGGCTATGGCTACACCTTC
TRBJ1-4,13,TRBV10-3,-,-,CAITDSNREKLFF,TGTGCCATCACGGACTCCAATAGGGAAAAACTGTTTTTT
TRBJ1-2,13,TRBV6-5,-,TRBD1,CASNLQGAGGYTF,TGTGCCAGCAACCTACAGGGGGCGGGTGGCTACACCTTC
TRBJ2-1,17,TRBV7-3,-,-,CASSLRPGTRSTNEQFF,TGTGCCAGCAGCTTAAGGCCAGGGACAAGGTCCACCAATGAGCAGTTCTTC
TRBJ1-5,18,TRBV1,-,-,CTSRQGGYQIVANQPQHF,TGCACCAGCAGACAAGGAGGGTACCAGATCGTAGCAAATCAGCCCCAGCATTTT
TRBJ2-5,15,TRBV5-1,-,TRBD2,CASSLGTSGSQTQYF,TGCGCCAGCAGCTTGGGGACTAGCGGGAGTCAGACCCAGTACTTC
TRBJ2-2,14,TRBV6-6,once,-,CASSSGVNTGELFF,TGTGCCAGCAGTTCGGGAGTAAACACCGGGGAGCTGTTTTTT
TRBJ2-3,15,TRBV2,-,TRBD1,CASGIGQGAPDTQYF,TGTGCCAGCGGAATCGGACAGGGGGCTCCAGATACGCAGTATTTT
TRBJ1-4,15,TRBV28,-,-,CASSFGRATNEKLFF,TGTGCCAGCAGTTTCGGCAGGGCGACTAATGAAAAACTGTTTTTT
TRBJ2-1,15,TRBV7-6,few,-,CASSLERDPYNEQFF,TGTGCCAGCAGCTTAGAGAGGGACCCCTACAATGAGCAGTTCTTC
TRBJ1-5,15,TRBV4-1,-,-,CASSHPLASNQPQHF,TGCGCCAGCAGCCACCCCCTGGCAAGCAATCAGCCCCAGCATTTT